Listed below are T cell receptor beta chains from one sample, sequenced in a study of T cells in tumors after PD-1 blockade. The protocol was immunoSEQ multiplex PCR, while the TCRdb copy is restricted to in-frame clones and leaves out a portion. The sample has around 60,000 clones, 80% seen once; the top ten hold around an eighth. The specimen was PBMCs, collected before anti-PD-1 treatment. All receptors come from a human donor with basal cell carcinoma. Both conserved end residues are part of each CDR3. The order of the fields is V gene, J gene, D gene, clone size, CDR3 DNA, CDR3 protein. The D gene is left open where the match is weak. Clone size is given for some rows only: seen once, a few or many times, or a class if the clone is expanded.

>TRBV2|TRBJ1-6|TRBD1|NA
TGTGCCAGCAGTGACAGGTCAGGGGGCTTTTTTTCCCTCCACTTT
CASSDRSGGFFSLHF
>TRBV6-2/TRBV6-3|TRBJ1-1|NA|few
TGTGCCAGCAGTTACGTTACAGGGTCTGCAGCTTTCTTT
CASSYVTGSAAFF
>TRBV27|TRBJ2-7|NA|NA
TGTGCCAGCAAAGGGGGGACGAGCTCCTACGAGCAGTACTTC
CASKGGTSSYEQYF
>TRBV5-1|TRBJ1-1|NA|NA
TGCGCCAGCAGCTTGGCCTCCGGGGTTGAAGCTTTCTTT
CASSLASGVEAFF
>TRBV2|TRBJ1-2|NA|NA
TGTGCCAGCAAACAGGGTCATGGCTACACCTTC
CASKQGHGYTF
>TRBV5-6|TRBJ1-5|NA|once
TGTGCCAGCAGCTTGGGGGTTAGCAATCAGCCCCAGCATTTT
CASSLGVSNQPQHF
>TRBV18|TRBJ1-6|NA|NA
TGTGCCAGCTCACCACTTCACCAGAAAGACCCAACCCTCCACTTT
CASSPLHQKDPTLHF
>TRBV19|TRBJ1-2|NA|NA
TGTGCCAGTAATTTCTGGGGGCTTGAGGGCTACACCTTC
CASNFWGLEGYTF
>TRBV9|TRBJ2-2|NA|NA
TGTGCCAGCAGCGCACAAGCCAGCGGGGAGCTGTTTTTT
CASSAQASGELFF
>TRBV7-9|TRBJ1-6|NA|few
TGTGCCAGCAGGGAAGGTAATTCACCCCTCCACTTT
CASREGNSPLHF
>TRBV10-3|TRBJ1-1|TRBD1|NA
TGTGCCATCAGTGAGAAAGGTCAGGGGGAGTTGGGAGCTTTCTTT
CAISEKGQGELGAFF
>TRBV7-2|TRBJ2-7|TRBD2|NA
TGTGCCAGCAGCCAATGGGCCACGGCTAGCGGGGGGGCGAGGCAGTACTTC
CASSQWATASGGARQYF
>TRBV19|TRBJ1-1|NA|NA
TGTGCCAGTAGTATGAAGGGGGACACTGAAGCTTTCTTT
CASSMKGDTEAFF
>TRBV30|TRBJ1-1|NA|NA
TGTGCCTGGAGTGATGGCAGGGGCGAGACTGAAGCTTTCTTT
CAWSDGRGETEAFF
>TRBV6-1|TRBJ2-3|NA|NA
TGTGCCAGCAGTGAAGTCAGTTCTAGCACAGATACGCAGTATTTT
CASSEVSSSTDTQYF
>TRBV25-1|TRBJ1-4|NA|NA
TGTGCCAGCAGTGAATGGGGGCAGTTTAATGAAAAACTGTTTTTT
CASSEWGQFNEKLFF
>TRBV27|TRBJ1-6|TRBD1|NA
TGTGCCAGCAGTACGGGACAGCCTAATTCACCCCTCCACTTT
CASSTGQPNSPLHF
>TRBV11-3|TRBJ2-2|TRBD2|NA
TGTGCCAGCAGCTCCCCCCAACTAGCGGGGGGGCCGACCGGGGAGCTGTTTTTT
CASSSPQLAGGPTGELFF
>TRBV10-2|TRBJ1-2|TRBD1|NA
TGCGCCATCCAGACGGGACAGGGAGACTATGGCTACACCTTC
CAIQTGQGDYGYTF
>TRBV5-1|TRBJ2-7|TRBD1|NA
TGCGCCAGCAGCTTGGGGCGATGGACAGGGGATAACGAGCAGTACTTC
CASSLGRWTGDNEQYF
>TRBV11-3|TRBJ2-3|TRBD2|NA
TGTGCCAGCAGCTCGACTAGCGGGGGGACGCAGTATTTT
CASSSTSGGTQYF
>TRBV7-9|TRBJ2-7|NA|NA
TGTGCCAGCAGCTTAGGGGACGGATACGAGCAGTACTTC
CASSLGDGYEQYF
>TRBV5-6|TRBJ2-3|TRBD2|NA
TGTGCCAGCAGCTTGGGGCTAGCGGGGGGGCTTGGTACGCAGTATTTT
CASSLGLAGGLGTQYF
>TRBV13|TRBJ1-2|NA|NA
TGTGCCAGCAGCACTCGGGACACAGGAAGGGATGGCTACACCTTC
CASSTRDTGRDGYTF
>TRBV15|TRBJ2-5|NA|NA
TGTGCCACCAGCAGAGCGGAAGAGGAGGAGACCCAGTACTTC
CATSRAEEEETQYF
>TRBV2|TRBJ1-2|NA|NA
TGTGCCAGCAGAGGCCTTAACTATGGCTACACCTTC
CASRGLNYGYTF
>TRBV14|TRBJ1-4|TRBD1|NA
TGTGCCAGCAGCCCGACAGGGGGCCACTATGAAAAACTGTTTTTT
CASSPTGGHYEKLFF
>TRBV2|TRBJ2-1|NA|NA
TGTGCCAGCAGTGAATTGCGTCGTGGGGGCAATGAGCAGTTCTTC
CASSELRRGGNEQFF
>TRBV6-1|TRBJ2-1|TRBD2|NA
TGTGCCAGCAGTGAACTAGCGGGGGGTATCCTATCCTACAATGAGCAGTTCTTC
CASSELAGGILSYNEQFF
>TRBV9|TRBJ1-2|NA|NA
TGTGCCAGCAGCGCCGTCTATGGCTACACCTTC
CASSAVYGYTF
>TRBV16|TRBJ1-2|TRBD1|NA
TGTGCCAGCAGCCGCCGACAGGGGTCGGGCTACACCTTC
CASSRRQGSGYTF
>TRBV3-1/TRBV3-2|TRBJ2-2|TRBD1|NA
TGTGCCAGCAGCCCAGGGGGAAACACCGGGGAGCTGTTTTTT
CASSPGGNTGELFF
>TRBV6-1|TRBJ2-4|TRBD2|NA
TGTGCCAGCAGTGACGGGGGGGCCGGGGCCAAAAACATTCAGTACTTC
CASSDGGAGAKNIQYF
>TRBV4-1|TRBJ2-7|NA|NA
TGCGCCAGCAGCCAAGGGGGATTAGAGGGCTCCTACGAGCAGTACTTC
CASSQGGLEGSYEQYF
>TRBV5-6|TRBJ1-2|NA|NA
TGTGCCAGTGCGGGACTCTCCTACTCTAACTATGGCTACACCTTC
CASAGLSYSNYGYTF
>TRBV4-1|TRBJ1-1|NA|few
TGCGCCAGCAGCCAAGATCAAGATGGGAGGACTGAAGCTTTCTTT
CASSQDQDGRTEAFF
>TRBV9|TRBJ2-2|NA|NA
TGTGCCAGCAGCCCAGTTTGGGGGGTCTTAAACGGGGAGCTGTTTTTT
CASSPVWGVLNGELFF
>TRBV4-2|TRBJ2-1|NA|many
TGTGCCAGCAGCCAAGCGGGGGAACTTTACAATGAGCAGTTCTTC
CASSQAGELYNEQFF
>TRBV5-1|TRBJ2-7|NA|NA
TGCGCCAGCAGCCACATAAGAACAGACGAGCAGTACTTC
CASSHIRTDEQYF
>TRBV3-1/TRBV3-2|TRBJ1-3|TRBD1|NA
TGTGCCAGCAGCAGGTCCCAGGCAGGGGGGCCTGGAAACACCATATATTTT
CASSRSQAGGPGNTIYF
>TRBV18|TRBJ1-1|TRBD1|NA
TGTGCCAGCTCACCTGACAGGGGTAACACTGAAGCTTTCTTT
CASSPDRGNTEAFF
>TRBV2|TRBJ1-1|NA|NA
TGTGCCAGCAGTGTAGGGGGGAAGTATGCTGAAGCTTTCTTT
CASSVGGKYAEAFF
>TRBV6-5|TRBJ2-7|NA|NA
TGTGCCAGCAGTAGTACCGGGACGGTCTCCTACGAGCAGTACTTC
CASSSTGTVSYEQYF
>TRBV29-1|TRBJ1-2|NA|NA
TGCAGCGTTAAAGGGAGCTATGGCTACACCTTC
CSVKGSYGYTF
>TRBV4-1|TRBJ1-6|NA|NA
TGCGCCAGCAGCCAAGGACAGGCTGTTAATTCACCCCTCCACTTT
CASSQGQAVNSPLHF
>TRBV2|TRBJ1-5|NA|few
TGTGCCAGCAGTGATCTTTTTCTATCTAATCAGCCCCAGCATTTT
CASSDLFLSNQPQHF
>TRBV5-1|TRBJ1-4|TRBD1|NA
TGCGCCAGCAGCTTGGTCCCGGGACAGGGTAATGAAAAACTGTTTTTT
CASSLVPGQGNEKLFF
>TRBV5-4|TRBJ2-3|TRBD2|NA
TGTGCCAGCAGCTCGACTAGCTCCACAGATACGCAGTATTTT
CASSSTSSTDTQYF